These T cell receptor beta chains were read from a single sample in a study of T cells in Graves' hyperthyroidism and ophthalmopathy. TCRdb reprocessed the multiplex PCR reads with MiXCR, giving one entry per CDR3 protein. In the table there are under 750,000 distinct CDR3 sequences, approximately 19% of which are singletons. Sequencing was carried out using blood. The receptor set was obtained from a woman aged 45-59 years with Graves' hyperthyroidism that later progressed to Graves' ophthalmopathy. The CDR3 runs from the conserved cysteine through the conserved F or W. A D gene is named only where the DNA matches it firmly. Rows may omit the clone size; those that give it use once, few, many or a size class.

clone_size: few
d_call: TRBD1
j_call: TRBJ2-6
v_call: TRBV11-2
cdr3_aa: CASSPGQGLSSGANVLTF
cdr3_nt: TGTGCCAGCAGCCCGGGACAGGGATTAAGCTCTGGGGCCAACGTCCTGACTTTC

clone_size: -
d_call: -
j_call: TRBJ1-3
v_call: TRBV4-1
cdr3_aa: CASSPDVRFSGNTIYF
cdr3_nt: TGCGCCAGCAGCCCCGACGTTCGCTTCTCTGGAAACACCATATATTTT

clone_size: -
d_call: -
j_call: TRBJ1-2
v_call: TRBV18
cdr3_aa: CASSPVDGGYGYTF
cdr3_nt: TGTGCCAGCTCACCCGTCGACGGAGGCTATGGCTACACCTTC

clone_size: many
d_call: -
j_call: TRBJ1-1
v_call: TRBV18
cdr3_aa: CASSPFLEAEAFF
cdr3_nt: TGTGCCAGCTCACCCTTCCTTGAAGCTGAAGCTTTCTTT

clone_size: many
d_call: -
j_call: TRBJ1-5
v_call: TRBV27
cdr3_aa: CASSYEGYSNQPQHF
cdr3_nt: TGTGCCAGCAGTTATGAAGGTTATAGCAATCAGCCCCAGCATTTT

clone_size: -
d_call: -
j_call: TRBJ2-1
v_call: TRBV7-6
cdr3_aa: CASSLEARGYNEQFF
cdr3_nt: TGTGCCAGCAGCTTAGAGGCCCGAGGGTACAATGAGCAGTTCTTC

clone_size: -
d_call: TRBD2
j_call: TRBJ2-7
v_call: TRBV10-2
cdr3_aa: CASSVSGGLLYEQYF
cdr3_nt: TGCGCCAGCAGCGTTTCGGGGGGACTGCTCTACGAGCAGTACTTC

clone_size: few
d_call: -
j_call: TRBJ2-6
v_call: TRBV2
cdr3_aa: CASRRIGGANVLTF
cdr3_nt: TGTGCCAGCAGACGGATAGGTGGGGCCAACGTCCTGACTTTC

clone_size: few
d_call: TRBD2
j_call: TRBJ2-1
v_call: TRBV7-3
cdr3_aa: CASSPGGAWDEQFF
cdr3_nt: TGTGCCAGCAGCCCCGGGGGGGCCTGGGATGAGCAGTTCTTC

clone_size: many
d_call: TRBD2
j_call: TRBJ2-3
v_call: TRBV11-2
cdr3_aa: CASSLGGVAGSTDTQYF
cdr3_nt: TGTGCCAGCAGCTTAGGGGGGGTAGCGGGCAGCACAGATACGCAGTATTTT

clone_size: few
d_call: TRBD1
j_call: TRBJ2-7
v_call: TRBV29-1
cdr3_aa: CSVLKDRVSYEQYF
cdr3_nt: TGCAGCGTTCTTAAGGACAGGGTCTCCTACGAGCAGTACTTC

clone_size: many
d_call: -
j_call: TRBJ1-1
v_call: TRBV11-2
cdr3_aa: CASSLDSGTEAFF
cdr3_nt: TGTGCCAGCAGCTTAGATTCCGGCACTGAAGCTTTCTTT

clone_size: -
d_call: TRBD1
j_call: TRBJ1-1
v_call: TRBV18
cdr3_aa: CASSPAGQGGTTEAFF
cdr3_nt: TGTGCCAGCTCACCCGCCGGACAGGGAGGAACCACTGAAGCTTTCTTT

clone_size: many
d_call: TRBD1
j_call: TRBJ2-2
v_call: TRBV2
cdr3_aa: CASSEAAGQGASGELFF
cdr3_nt: TGTGCCAGCAGTGAAGCGGCGGGGCAGGGGGCGTCCGGGGAGCTGTTTTTT

clone_size: many
d_call: -
j_call: TRBJ2-5
v_call: TRBV20-1
cdr3_aa: CSARRGLLETQYF
cdr3_nt: TGCAGTGCTAGGCGGGGCCTTTTAGAGACCCAGTACTTC

clone_size: few
d_call: TRBD2
j_call: TRBJ2-1
v_call: TRBV3-1
cdr3_aa: CASSQVSLAGSEQFF
cdr3_nt: TGTGCCAGCAGCCAAGTGAGTCTAGCGGGGAGTGAGCAGTTCTTC

clone_size: -
d_call: -
j_call: TRBJ2-6
v_call: TRBV12-3/TRBV12-4
cdr3_aa: CASSFYRVGANVLTF
cdr3_nt: TGTGCCAGCAGTTTCTACCGAGTGGGGGCCAACGTCCTGACTTTC

clone_size: -
d_call: -
j_call: TRBJ2-2
v_call: TRBV6-6
cdr3_aa: CASSYSSHGRSANTGELFF
cdr3_nt: TGTGCCAGCAGTTACTCAAGTCATGGACGGAGTGCGAACACCGGGGAGCTGTTTTTT

clone_size: few
d_call: TRBD1
j_call: TRBJ1-1
v_call: TRBV18
cdr3_aa: CASSPRQGAQGAFF
cdr3_nt: TGTGCCAGCTCACCAAGACAGGGGGCGCAGGGGGCTTTCTTT

clone_size: many
d_call: TRBD1
j_call: TRBJ2-1
v_call: TRBV11-2
cdr3_aa: CASSLEGTGVRNEQFF
cdr3_nt: TGTGCCAGCAGCTTAGAGGGGACAGGGGTGAGGAATGAGCAGTTCTTC

clone_size: many
d_call: TRBD1
j_call: TRBJ1-5
v_call: TRBV11-2
cdr3_aa: CASSLDRGVWQPQHF
cdr3_nt: TGTGCCAGCAGCTTAGACAGGGGGGTTTGGCAGCCCCAGCATTTT

clone_size: many
d_call: -
j_call: TRBJ2-5
v_call: TRBV12-3/TRBV12-4
cdr3_aa: CASSSQGLSFETQYF
cdr3_nt: TGTGCCAGCAGTTCGCAGGGACTCAGCTTTGAGACCCAGTACTTC

clone_size: many
d_call: -
j_call: TRBJ1-6
v_call: TRBV28
cdr3_aa: CASTKTSGLNSPLHF
cdr3_nt: TGTGCCAGCACCAAAACGTCAGGGTTGAATTCACCCCTCCACTTT

clone_size: -
d_call: TRBD2
j_call: TRBJ2-2
v_call: TRBV9
cdr3_aa: CASSVDPFAGGGQANTGELFF
cdr3_nt: TGTGCCAGCAGCGTAGACCCTTTCGCGGGGGGTGGTCAGGCGAACACCGGGGAGCTGTTTTTT

clone_size: -
d_call: TRBD1
j_call: TRBJ2-3
v_call: TRBV28
cdr3_aa: CASSSLTGPDTQYF
cdr3_nt: TGTGCCAGCAGTTCGCTGACAGGGCCAGATACGCAGTATTTT

clone_size: few
d_call: -
j_call: TRBJ1-1
v_call: TRBV18
cdr3_aa: CASSPRLEGNTEAFF
cdr3_nt: TGTGCCAGCTCCCCACGGCTTGAGGGAAACACTGAAGCTTTCTTT

clone_size: few
d_call: -
j_call: TRBJ1-3
v_call: TRBV7-2
cdr3_aa: CASRERNSGNTIYF
cdr3_nt: TGTGCCAGCAGGGAACGAAACTCGGGAAACACCATATATTTT

clone_size: -
d_call: -
j_call: TRBJ1-2
v_call: TRBV3-1
cdr3_aa: CASSPRQVRDGYTF
cdr3_nt: TGTGCCAGCAGCCCCCGGCAGGTACGCGATGGCTACACCTTC

clone_size: few
d_call: -
j_call: TRBJ1-1
v_call: TRBV7-9
cdr3_aa: CASSLDRLEAFF
cdr3_nt: TGTGCCAGCAGCTTAGACCGATTGGAAGCTTTCTTT